This T cell receptor (beta chain) is drawn from a study of blood T cell repertoires in COVID-19 (dated by TCRdb to 2018 to 2021). A note on the overall study: Samples from collaborators originated in the United States, Italy and Spain and spanned both the acute and convalescent phases of COVID-19. The material from the prospective study consisted of cDNA or gDNA derived from T cells, B-cell-depleted T cells, or PBMCs. The dataset comprised deeply sampled blood TCRbeta repertoires from subjects exposed to, actively infected with, or recovered from COVID-19. The repertoires were made available in a free public database intended to serve as a resource for research on the immune response to SARS-CoV-2. The samples were drawn from two sources: the first 160 participants of the ongoing ImmuneRACE study, and 1,254 subjects contributed by 6 global collaborators. Sample metadata almost always included a de-identified subject ID, COVID-19 status, age in years and sex. Where available, HLA class I and class II types were taken from metadata supplied by the sample provider and were not determined by assay-based typing.

Worth noting for this clone: Its target antigen remains unknown. No base qualities exist here, and no much larger clone lies one base off it.

The collaborating institutions used their own protocols to collect whole blood in K2EDTA tubes. For TCRbeta analysis, collaborators shipped samples in one of three forms: frozen whole blood, isolated PBMCs, or DNA extracted from either of those sample types. Measured from the cysteine to the phenylalanine, the CDR3 is 17 residues long. Of the read, only the CDR3 DNA is kept; its 51 bases are in frame from base 1. The germline V gene encodes CDR1 MDHEN and CDR2 SYDVKM. Trimming removed 2 bases from V and 7 bases from J, leaving 22 bases between the germline ends. Paper-wide results and their limitations: Clinical and demographic metadata were provided uncurated, with the amount varying by source and participant.

TCRbeta CDR3 regions were amplified from genomic DNA using the immunoSEQ Assay, a bias-controlled multiplex PCR. The published analysis was carried out like this. The number of nucleated cells in each sample was estimated by amplification of reference gene primers within the assay. To quantify the absolute abundance of each unique TCRbeta CDR3 rearrangement, sequence reads were collapsed and filtered. For each sample, productive Simpson clonality was calculated by taking the square root of Simpson's diversity index across productive rearrangements. In TCRdb, the immuneACCESS table is reduced to in-frame sequences with V and J assigned. These tables do not hold every clone; where another copy was compared, an unresolved V gene accounts for under half, and the others remain unexplained. V, J and clone size were drawn from that table, and D and trimming were deduced from the DNA. This sample holds 100,000 or so clones; roughly 79% were observed only once. The top ten hold 30% to 45% of the sample.

This sequence originates from an elderly man with acute or convalescent COVID-19. Recombination connected TRBV28 to TRBJ2-3; perhaps TRBD1 is the D gene, with 6 bases matching. The sequencing sample was made of peripheral blood. For the CDR3, the sequence is CASSLIGVPGQSNTQYF. The bases read TGTGCCAGCAGTTTAATAGGGGTTCCGGGACAATCAAATACGCAGTATTTT.